The source of this TCR beta chain is a study of blood T cell repertoires in COVID-19. Across the whole study: Spain, Italy and the United States supplied samples that represented acute and convalescent COVID-19. PBMCs, B-cell-depleted T cells, or T cells were the source of the cDNA or gDNA that made up the material.

Germline V gene sequence: CDR1 SGHNT, CDR2 YYREEE (reference sequence). The length of the CDR3 is 17 residues. V was pared by 0 bases and J by 4 bases, with 19 bases between. In the authors' workflow: Quantification of nucleated cells was approximated via reference gene primer amplification. Assay used: immunoSEQ multiplex PCR; TCRdb lists only in-frame clones, some missing. V and J calls plus clone size are reproduced from that table; the DNA served to infer D and trimming. This table has over 75,000 clones, 80% to 90% appearing once. V is TRBV5-4 and J is TRBJ1-2; a weak D match, TRBD1 (6 bases). This receptor was obtained from a woman in her forties or fifties with acute or convalescent COVID-19. Sequenced material: peripheral blood. DNA of the CDR3: TGTGCCAGCAGCTTGGGCGGCGCGGGGGGCCAAATCTATGGCTACACCTTC. This translates into CASSLGGAGGQIYGYTF.